The TCR beta chain under discussion was sequenced for a study of PD-1 blockade in classical Hodgkin lymphoma. Study context: The nivolumab dose that patients received was 3 mg/kg, given intravenously every 2 weeks.

Assay used: immunoSEQ multiplex PCR; TCRdb lists only in-frame clones, some missing. This table has 25,000 to 30,000 clones, about four fifths appearing once. In regard to this clone: Its antigen remains unidentified.

The CDR3 covers 13 residues. Germline V gene lookup returns CDR1 KGHSH and CDR2 LQKENI. The V end lost 4 bases, the J end lost 1 base, and 7 bases lay between the germline ends. Time point of the sample: cycle 4 day 1 (C4D1), after less than 7 weeks of nivolumab. Exposure to brentuximab vedotin varied, and each patient had relapsed following autologous stem cell transplantation. Whole-study results and caveats: Newly diagnosed and completely responding patients shared comparable baseline diversity.

The sequencing here drew on peripheral blood mononuclear cells (PBMCs), taken before the fourth cycle of nivolumab. The rearrangement links TRBV18 to TRBJ1-1; D call uncertain. This TCR derives from a human donor with classical Hodgkin lymphoma. CDR3 amino acids: CASSLDENTEAFF. The CDR3 nucleotides are TGTGCCAGCTCACTGGACGAGAACACTGAAGCTTTCTTT. Supplemented by reference TRBV18 and TRBJ1-1, the full variable domain reads NAGVMQNPRHLVRRRGQEARLRCSPMKGHSHVYWYRQLPEEGLKFMVYLQKENIIDESGMPKERFSAEFPKEGPSILRIQQVVRGDSAAYFCASSLDENTEAFFGQGTRLTVV.